A selection of T cell receptor beta chains follows, all from one sample in a study of blood T cell repertoires in COVID-19. TCRdb keeps only in-frame clones here, not all; method: immunoSEQ multiplex PCR. The sample has about 480,000 clones, 80% to 90% seen once. The sample consisted of peripheral blood. These receptors came from a woman younger than 45 with acute or convalescent COVID-19. Each CDR3 is given with its conserved first and last residue. The D gene is left open where the match is weak. Rows may omit the clone size; those that give it use once, few, many or a size class.

v_call	d_call	clone_size	j_call	cdr3_nt	cdr3_aa
TRBV12-5	-	-	TRBJ2-1	TGTGCTAGTGGGAAACGGGGGATCCAAGAGCAGTTCTTC	CASGKRGIQEQFF
TRBV6-5	-	-	TRBJ1-2	TGTGCCAGCCGGTCGCTAGCTAACTATGGCTACACCTTC	CASRSLANYGYTF
TRBV6-4	TRBD2	-	TRBJ2-2	TGTGCCAGCAAAACTAGCGGGGTTGCCGGGGAGCTGTTTTTT	CASKTSGVAGELFF
TRBV7-3	-	once	TRBJ2-3	TGTGCCAGCAGCTGGTCGGGAATGGAGACAGATACGCAGTATTTT	CASSWSGMETDTQYF
TRBV9	TRBD1	-	TRBJ2-2	TGTGCCAGCACCCGAGGACAGGGGAGTTTCACCGGGGAGCTGTTTTTT	CASTRGQGSFTGELFF
TRBV28	TRBD1	-	TRBJ1-6	TGTGCCAGCAGCTTACCCGGACAGGGAGAATCACCCCTCCACTTT	CASSLPGQGESPLHF
TRBV11-3	TRBD1	-	TRBJ1-2	TGTGCCGTCCATCCGGGACAGCCATTTTTTGGCTACACCTTC	CAVHPGQPFFGYTF
TRBV20-1	TRBD2	-	TRBJ2-4	TGCAGTGCTAGTAGCGGGGGGCTAGCCAAAAACATTCAGTACTTC	CSASSGGLAKNIQYF
TRBV2	-	-	TRBJ1-1	TGTGCCAGCAGTAACACAGGGACATTGACTGAAGCTTTCTTT	CASSNTGTLTEAFF
TRBV6-5	-	-	TRBJ2-7	TGTGCCAGCAGCCGCCAGCGAGGGAGCGGGTACGAGCAGTACTTC	CASSRQRGSGYEQYF
TRBV7-8	TRBD1	once	TRBJ2-1	TGTGCCAGCAGCTGGGGACAGGGACCTTCCGAGCAGTTCTTC	CASSWGQGPSEQFF
TRBV5-1	TRBD1	-	TRBJ2-1	TGCGCCAGCAGCTCACAAAACCGGGACAGGAGTCATGAGCAGTTCTTC	CASSSQNRDRSHEQFF
TRBV3-1/TRBV3-2	-	-	TRBJ1-6	TGTGCCAGCAGCCAGGACTATTCACCCCTCCACTTT	CASSQDYSPLHF
TRBV30	TRBD1	-	TRBJ2-3	TGTGCCTTATACGACAGGGTGCACACAGATACGCAGTATTTT	CALYDRVHTDTQYF
TRBV7-2	-	-	TRBJ2-2	TGTGCCAGCAGGTACAGGGTTGGAGCCGGGGAGCTGTTTTTT	CASRYRVGAGELFF
TRBV9	-	-	TRBJ2-2	TGTGCCAGCAGCGTAGAAGTAGCAGGGTTGGTCGGGGAGCTGTTTTTT	CASSVEVAGLVGELFF
TRBV10-3	-	-	TRBJ2-7	TGTGCCATCAGTGGCGGTGAGACCTACGAGCAGTACTTC	CAISGGETYEQYF
TRBV10-1	-	once	TRBJ2-1	TGCGCCAGCAGTGAAGGGGGTTCCTACAATGAGCAGTTCTTC	CASSEGGSYNEQFF
TRBV4-2	TRBD2	-	TRBJ2-3	TGTGCCAGCAGCCAAGGAGACGGCGGGGGGGCCTCTGGAGATACGCAGTATTTT	CASSQGDGGGASGDTQYF
TRBV10-1	TRBD1	-	TRBJ1-2	TGCGCCAGGGGGAAGGTGGAACAGGGGTACATTGACTATGGCTACACCTTC	CARGKVEQGYIDYGYTF
TRBV28	-	-	TRBJ1-2	TGTGCCAGCAGTTTAAGGGAGTCCTATGGCTACACCTTC	CASSLRESYGYTF
TRBV7-2	TRBD2	once	TRBJ2-7	TGTGCCACGGGGGGCTCCTACGAGCAGTACTTC	CATGGSYEQYF
TRBV2	TRBD2	-	TRBJ2-3	TGTGCCAGCAGCGCACTAGCGGGGGGGGCAGATACGCAGTATTTT	CASSALAGGADTQYF
TRBV28	-	-	TRBJ1-5	TGTGGGACGGTGACAGTTGAAAGCAATCAGCCCCAGCATTTT	CGTVTVESNQPQHF
TRBV5-5	TRBD2	-	TRBJ2-3	TGTGCCAGCAGCTTCACAACTAGCGGGGCTAGCACAGATACGCAGTATTTT	CASSFTTSGASTDTQYF
TRBV13	TRBD2	-	TRBJ2-3	TGTGCCAGCACCCCCTCCGAGGGTGGACTAGCGGGGGTGGATACGCAGTATTTT	CASTPSEGGLAGVDTQYF
TRBV27	TRBD1	-	TRBJ1-5	TGTGCCAGCAGCCAAGGGACAGGGTATAATCAGCCCCAGCATTTT	CASSQGTGYNQPQHF
TRBV2	TRBD1	-	TRBJ2-3	TGTGCCAGCAGTGAGCGACAGGGGGTTGCAGATACGCAGTATTTT	CASSERQGVADTQYF
TRBV2	TRBD1	-	TRBJ1-2	TGTGCCAGCAGCATCATACCAGGGGGCATTGGGAATGGCTACACCTTC	CASSIIPGGIGNGYTF
TRBV3-1/TRBV3-2	-	-	TRBJ2-5	TGTGCCAGCAGTAGGGGGGGCGGTGGGGAGACCCAGTACTTC	CASSRGGGGETQYF
TRBV5-4	-	-	TRBJ2-6	TGTGCCAGCAGCCCACCGACAACGGAAGGCTCTGGGGCCAACGTCCTGACTTTC	CASSPPTTEGSGANVLTF
TRBV6-1	-	-	TRBJ1-3	TGTGCCAGCAGTCTGCAAGCGGGGGGAGGAAACACCATATATTTT	CASSLQAGGGNTIYF
TRBV21-1	-	few	TRBJ1-2	TGTGCCAGCAGCAAAGGAGGACAGCAAAATCCTAAGCTCGGCTACACCTTC	CASSKGGQQNPKLGYTF
TRBV9	-	-	TRBJ2-5	TGTGCCAGCAGCGTCTCAGGACACTACCAAGAGACCCAGTACTTC	CASSVSGHYQETQYF
TRBV5-8	TRBD2	-	TRBJ2-5	TGTGCCAGCAGCTTCGGACTAGCGGGGGGGCTGGGGGAGACCCAGTACTTC	CASSFGLAGGLGETQYF
TRBV19	TRBD1	-	TRBJ1-4	TGTGCCAGTATCAAGACAGGGGGAGGTGAAAAACTGTTTTTT	CASIKTGGGEKLFF
TRBV5-1	-	-	TRBJ2-1	TGCGCCAGCAGCCAGGGTAGAAATGAGCAGTTCTTC	CASSQGRNEQFF
TRBV28	-	once	TRBJ2-7	TGTGCCAGCAGTTTAACCGGCTACGAGCAGTACTTC	CASSLTGYEQYF
TRBV24-1	TRBD1	-	TRBJ1-1	TGTGCCACCAGTGATTCGGGACAGATGAACACTGAAGCTTTCTTT	CATSDSGQMNTEAFF
TRBV13	TRBD2	-	TRBJ2-7	TGTGCCAGCAGCTTAGAATGGGACGGGGGGTCTTACGAGCAGTACTTC	CASSLEWDGGSYEQYF
TRBV19	-	-	TRBJ2-1	TGTGCCAGTAGTATTTTGATCTCGTGGGCCCAGAACAATGAGCAGTTCTTC	CASSILISWAQNNEQFF
TRBV5-5	TRBD1	-	TRBJ2-1	TGTGCCAGCAGCTCGGACAGGGATGAGCAGTTCTTC	CASSSDRDEQFF
TRBV5-1	TRBD1	-	TRBJ2-7	TGCGCCAGCAGCCTTAACCCGACAGGGAGCTACGAGCAGTACTTC	CASSLNPTGSYEQYF